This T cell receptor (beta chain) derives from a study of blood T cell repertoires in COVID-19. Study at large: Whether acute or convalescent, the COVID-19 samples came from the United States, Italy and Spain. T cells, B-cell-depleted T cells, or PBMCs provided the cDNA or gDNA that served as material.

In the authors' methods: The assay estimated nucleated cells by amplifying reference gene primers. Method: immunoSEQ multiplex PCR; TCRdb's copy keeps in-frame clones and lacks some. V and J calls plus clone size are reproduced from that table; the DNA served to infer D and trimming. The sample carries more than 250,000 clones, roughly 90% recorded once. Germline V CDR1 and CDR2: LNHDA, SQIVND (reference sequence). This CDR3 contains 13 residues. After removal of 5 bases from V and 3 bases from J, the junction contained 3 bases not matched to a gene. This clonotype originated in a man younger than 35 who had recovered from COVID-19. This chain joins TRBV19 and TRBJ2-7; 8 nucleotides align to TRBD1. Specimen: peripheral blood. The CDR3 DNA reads TGTGCCAGTAGTTTCGGACAGGGCTACGAGCAGTACTTC. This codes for CASSFGQGYEQYF.